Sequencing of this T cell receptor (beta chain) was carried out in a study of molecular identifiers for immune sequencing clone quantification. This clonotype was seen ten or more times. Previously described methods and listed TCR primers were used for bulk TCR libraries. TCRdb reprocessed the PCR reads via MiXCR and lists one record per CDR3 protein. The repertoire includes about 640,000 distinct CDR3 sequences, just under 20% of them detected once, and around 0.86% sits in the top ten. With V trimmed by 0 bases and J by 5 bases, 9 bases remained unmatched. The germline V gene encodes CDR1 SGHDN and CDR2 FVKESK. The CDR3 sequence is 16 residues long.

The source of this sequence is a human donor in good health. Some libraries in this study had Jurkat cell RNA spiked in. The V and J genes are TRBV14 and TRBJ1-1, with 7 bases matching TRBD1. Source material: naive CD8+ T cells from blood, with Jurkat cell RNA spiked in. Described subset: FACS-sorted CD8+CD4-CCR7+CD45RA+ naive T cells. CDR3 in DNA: TGTGCCAGCAGCCAAGAATTATGGGCAGGGGGGACTGAAGCTTTCTTT. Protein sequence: CASSQELWAGGTEAFF.